This T cell receptor beta chain was recorded in a study of OX40 agonist ivuxolimab in advanced cancers. Turning to the study itself: Six ivuxolimab dose levels, 0.01 to 10 mg/kg, were given intravenously every 2 weeks. Of mixed ages from about 23 to 85 and averaging around 60 years, the group was almost 85% male.

CDR3 length equals 15 residues. V lost 3 bases to trimming and J lost 3 bases; unmatched junction nucleotides: 6. Germline-derived CDR1 and CDR2 are SGDLS and YYNGEE. Sequencing used immunoSEQ multiplex PCR; TCRdb keeps in-frame clones, though not all of them. The data contain 70,000 to 85,000 clones, roughly 80% of them singletons. On this clone: Its specificity is not known.

Study outcomes and limitations: Certain nonresponders additionally had low normalized T-cell clonal expansion.

This TCR derives from an adult with an advanced solid tumor such as melanoma, head and neck, liver or kidney cancer. The chain recombines TRBV9 with TRBJ2-3, with 8 bases identical to TRBD1. Here the sequenced sample was CD4+ or CD8+ T cells sorted from blood, taken in a trial of the OX40 agonist ivuxolimab. The CDR3 sequence: CASSDQGARTDTQYF. CDR3 bases: TGTGCCAGCAGCGACCAGGGGGCGCGGACAGATACGCAGTATTTT.